This record looks at one T cell receptor (beta chain) sequence and its context. Its antigen remains unknown. This entry is derived from a study of cytomegalovirus exposure and HLA in healthy donors. Assay: immunoSEQ multiplex PCR; the TCRdb copy retains only in-frame clones and omits some. This table has some 140,000 clones, approximately 85% appearing once. The study, taken as a whole, reports: A few chains tied to CMV proved CMV antigen-specific in vitro. Cytomegalovirus-associated TCR beta chains were listed, numbering roughly 150.

Germline loops: CDR1 SGHTA, CDR2 FQGNSA. With 2 bases removed from V and 0 bases from J, the gap between germline ends came to 6 bases. The CDR3 extends over 14 amino acids. The receptor was isolated from a woman aged 30 to 39 in good health and CMV-seronegative. This chain links TRBV7-2 with TRBJ2-3; D is uncertain. Sequencing was carried out using PBMCs. CDR3 amino acids: CASSLYASTDTQYF. The CDR3 bases are TGTGCCAGCAGCTTATACGCGAGCACAGATACGCAGTATTTT.